This T cell receptor (beta chain) was retrieved from a study of control samples from healthy donors and cancer patients. The CDR3 loop spans 16 amino acids. Germline V lookup: CDR1 LNHDA, CDR2 SQIVND (reference sequence). Trimming shortened V by 3 bases and J by 1 base, and 13 bases separated the two germline ends. Profiling relied on immunoSEQ multiplex PCR, and the TCRdb table lists in-frame clones only, not all of them. The data hold more than 140,000 clones, with 94% observed a single time. This receptor was identified in a man in his forties in good health. This chain connects TRBV19 to TRBJ1-5, with D unclear. Sequencing was performed on blood. The CDR3 DNA sequence: TGTGCCAGTAGTATCAATCCAACTATCAGCAATCAGCCCCAGCATTTT. Translated: CASSINPTISNQPQHF.